Here is one T cell receptor beta chain with its context. This record comes from a study of T cells in Graves' hyperthyroidism and ophthalmopathy. As for the study in general: Prior to any treatment, at the point of initial diagnosis, peripheral blood was collected.

It was RNA transcripts that yielded the amplified TCR beta CDR3 regions. The HTBI primer set drove a first-round RT-PCR of the TCR CDR3. TCRdb ran MiXCR on the multiplex PCR reads and lists one entry per CDR3 protein. The sample includes about 480,000 distinct CDR3 sequences, around an eighth of them seen just once. Graves' hyperthyroidism is called stable when ophthalmopathy does not progress within 18 months. Patients aged 18 to 65 had newly diagnosed hyperthyroidism of under 2 months' duration. Extraction of PBMCs used 9 to 10 ml of fresh peripheral blood. The V end was cut by 0 bases, the J end by 7 bases, with 13 bases between. CDR3 length equals 15 residues. Germline V gene data show CDR1 as MNHEY and CDR2 as SVGAGI.

The receptor was isolated from a woman in her late teens or twenties with Graves' hyperthyroidism. The specimen was blood. This rearrangement joins TRBV6-5 to TRBJ1-5; tentatively, D is TRBD1 (5 bases). The CDR3 region is CASSYSAWRGQPQHF. The CDR3 bases are TGTGCCAGCAGTTACTCTGCCTGGCGGGGCCAGCCCCAGCATTTT.